Presented here are 15 T cell receptor beta chains from one specimen sequenced in a study of CD8 T cells in Susac syndrome. A quantity of roughly 0.5 to 1 ug RNA underwent reverse transcription using random hexamers. TCRdb passed the immunoSEQ multiplex PCR reads through MiXCR, listing each CDR3 protein once. The sample records 200,000 or so distinct CDR3 sequences, 90% to 95% being singletons. The source material was CD4+ T cells from PBMCs. These receptors were obtained from a human donor with multiple sclerosis.

The chain has TRBV30 and TRBJ2-7; no clear D. The CDR3 extends over 14 amino acids. Germline loops: CDR1 GTSNPN, CDR2 SVGIG (reference sequence). V was pared by 4 bases and J by 6 bases, with 19 bases between. CDR3 residues: CAWTSLTVGFEQYF. The CDR3 DNA reads as TGTGCCTGGACTAGTCTCACGGTAGGGTTCGAGCAGTACTTC.

This rearrangement joins TRBV30 to TRBJ1-4; the D gene is possibly TRBD1 (6 bases). Trimming shortened V by 0 bases and J by 7 bases, and 18 bases separated the two germline ends. The germline V gene has CDR1 GTSNPN and CDR2 SVGIG (reference sequence). The CDR3 contains 16 residues. The chain's CDR3 is CAWSVGLGGSSEKLFF. Written as DNA, the CDR3 is TGTGCCTGGAGTGTAGGCCTCGGGGGCTCCAGTGAAAAACTGTTTTTT.

This chain joins TRBV9 and TRBJ2-1, with 7 nucleotides matching TRBD2. This CDR3 comprises 15 residues. V shed 3 bases and J 2 bases; nucleotides not matched to a gene: 5. Germline-derived CDR1 and CDR2 are SGDLS and YYNGEE. The CDR3 here is CASSARDYTYNEQFF. CDR3 nucleotides: TGTGCCAGCAGCGCGCGGGACTATACCTACAATGAGCAGTTCTTC.

The V call is TRBV5-6, the J call TRBJ1-2; D remains unclear. The V end lost 4 bases, the J end lost 6 bases, and 10 bases lay between the germline ends. This CDR3 has 12 amino acids. Germline lookup yields CDR1 SGHDT and CDR2 YYEEEE. This chain's CDR3 is CASSVREDGYTF. The CDR3 nucleotides read TGTGCCAGCAGCGTCAGAGAAGATGGCTACACCTTC. Looking up the rest from reference TRBV5-6 and TRBJ1-2 gives the full variable domain: DAGVTQSPTHLIKTRGQQVTLRCSPKSGHDTVSWYQQALGQGPQFIFQYYEEEERQRGNFPDRFSGHQFPNYSSELNVNALLLGDSALYLCASSVREDGYTFGSGTRLTVV.

V gene TRBV20-1 combines with J gene TRBJ1-2; D gene unclear. The V end lost 3 bases, the J end lost 2 bases, and 10 bases lay between the germline ends. Germline V lookup: CDR1 DFQATT, CDR2 SNEGSKA (reference sequence). This CDR3 has 13 residues. The DNA of the CDR3 is TGCAGTGCTAGGAGTGGAGGGAACTATGGCTACACCTTC. Translation gives CSARSGGNYGYTF.

The V call is TRBV27, the J call TRBJ1-5; D perhaps matches TRBD1 (5 bases). CDR3 length: 14 amino acids. The ends were cut back, 0 bases at V and 6 bases at J, with 9 bases in the middle. Germline V gives CDR1 MNHEY, CDR2 SMNVEV (reference sequence). The CDR3 nucleotides are TGTGCCAGCAGTTTATCGGGACGCAGTCAGCCCCAGCATTTT. Amino acid sequence: CASSLSGRSQPQHF.

This chain uses TRBV6-5 with TRBJ2-1, with 9 positions matching TRBD1. V shed 6 bases and J 4 bases; nucleotides not matched to a gene: 7. Germline V gene data show CDR1 as MNHEY and CDR2 as SVGAGI. CDR3 length equals 15 residues. The CDR3 sequence: CASRPPGQGYNEQFF. The CDR3 DNA sequence: TGTGCCAGCAGGCCCCCGGGACAGGGTTACAATGAGCAGTTCTTC.

The rearrangement uses TRBV7-2 and TRBJ1-2; tentatively, D is TRBD1 (5 bases). The germline V and J ends were trimmed by 10 bases and 8 bases, with 20 bases remaining between them. Germline CDR1 and CDR2: SGHTA and FQGNSA. The CDR3 contains 13 residues. This chain's CDR3 is CANHRRGPNGYTF. CDR3 nucleotides: TGTGCCAACCACAGGAGAGGGCCCAACGGCTACACCTTC. The whole variable domain, filled in from reference TRBV7-2 and TRBJ1-2, reads GAGVSQSPSNKVTEKGKDVELRCDPISGHTALYWYRQSLGQGLEFLIYFQGNSAPDKSGLPSDRFSAERTGGSVSTLTIQRTQQEDSAVYLCANHRRGPNGYTFGSGTRLTVV.

This clonotype was detected once. The chain links TRBV25-1 to TRBJ2-2; 7 bases are shared with TRBD1. V lost 1 base to trimming and J lost 4 bases; unmatched junction nucleotides: 6. This CDR3 contains 16 residues. Per the germline V gene, CDR1 is MGHDK and CDR2 is SYGVNS. DNA for the CDR3: TGTGCCAGCAGTGAATCGGGGCAGGGGGTCACCGGGGAGCTGTTTTTT. Its protein is CASSESGQGVTGELFF.

The chain combines TRBV9 with TRBJ2-3, with TRBD2 identical over 12 bases. The CDR3 covers 16 residues. Germline CDR1 is SGDLS and CDR2 is YYNGEE. The ends lost 4 bases at V and 2 bases at J; junction bases unmatched: 5. CDR3 in DNA: TGTGCCAGCAGCTCTCTAGCGGGGGGGTCCACAGATACGCAGTATTTT. Residues: CASSSLAGGSTDTQYF.

The chain is built from TRBV15 and TRBJ1-2; D possibly corresponds to TRBD1 (6 bases). V was cut by 5 bases and J by 0 bases, with 7 bases left in between. From germline, CDR1 is LNHNV and CDR2 YYDKDF (reference sequence). This CDR3 region has 13 residues. The CDR3 is CATSWGPNYGYTF. CDR3 DNA: TGTGCCACCAGCTGGGGGCCTAACTATGGCTACACCTTC.

The DNA for the CDR3 is TGTGCCACCAGTCCCCGGAGGGCCACAGATACGCAGTATTTT. This translates into CATSPRRATDTQYF. The chain carries TRBV24-1 and TRBJ2-3, with a tentative D call TRBD2 (6 bases). The CDR3 has 14 amino acids. Germline CDR1 reads KGHDR; CDR2 reads SFDVKD. Trimming stripped 6 bases from V and 2 bases from J, with 11 bases between.

V gene TRBV20-1 combines with J gene TRBJ2-1, with a weak D call TRBD2 (6 bases). The CDR3 runs to 14 residues. V lost 5 bases and J lost 4, with 15 bases in between. Germline lookup yields CDR1 DFQATT and CDR2 SNEGSKA (reference sequence). Here the CDR3 reads CSAGDGGGYNEQFF. CDR3 DNA: TGCAGTGCTGGGGACGGGGGAGGATACAATGAGCAGTTCTTC.

V and J are TRBV30 and TRBJ1-5, with D unclear. Trimming took off 2 bases at V and 7 bases at J, with 12 bases between the two ends. Germline V gene sequence: CDR1 GTSNPN, CDR2 SVGIG (reference sequence). The CDR3 length is 13 residues. CDR3 protein: CAWSPEGRQPQHF. The CDR3 region has the DNA TGTGCCTGGAGTCCGGAGGGTAGGCAGCCCCAGCATTTT.

J is TRBJ1-3 and V is TRBV30; D remains ambiguous. The V end was cut by 1 base, the J end by 0 bases, with 7 bases between. CDR1 GTSNPN and CDR2 SVGIG come from the germline V gene (reference sequence). The CDR3 totals 14 residues. As DNA, the CDR3 is TGTGCCTGGAGTGCGGGGAGCTCTGGAAACACCATATATTTT. This sequence encodes CAWSAGSSGNTIYF.